This TCR beta chain was identified during a study of OX40 agonist ivuxolimab in advanced cancers. Overall study findings and caveats: Expanded clones tended on average to be more numerous among CD8+ T cells than CD4+. Certain nonresponders likewise exhibited a low normalized T-cell clonal expansion.

Turning to this clone: No antigen is known for it.

The V and J ends lost 5 bases and 2 bases respectively, with 9 bases between them. The CDR3 length is 13 residues. The germline V gene encodes CDR1 MNHEY and CDR2 SMNVEV (reference sequence). Data came from immunoSEQ multiplex PCR; TCRdb stores just in-frame clones and leaves some out. The sample includes some 74,000 clones, about 85% of them seen just once. The rearrangement links TRBV27 to TRBJ1-2, with a weak D call TRBD1 (5 bases). This sequence was found in an adult with an advanced solid tumor such as melanoma, head and neck, liver or kidney cancer. The sample was CD4+ or CD8+ T cells sorted from blood, taken in a trial of the OX40 agonist ivuxolimab. The CDR3 here is CASSEDINYGYTF. The CDR3, as DNA: TGTGCCAGCAGTGAGGACATAAACTATGGCTACACCTTC.